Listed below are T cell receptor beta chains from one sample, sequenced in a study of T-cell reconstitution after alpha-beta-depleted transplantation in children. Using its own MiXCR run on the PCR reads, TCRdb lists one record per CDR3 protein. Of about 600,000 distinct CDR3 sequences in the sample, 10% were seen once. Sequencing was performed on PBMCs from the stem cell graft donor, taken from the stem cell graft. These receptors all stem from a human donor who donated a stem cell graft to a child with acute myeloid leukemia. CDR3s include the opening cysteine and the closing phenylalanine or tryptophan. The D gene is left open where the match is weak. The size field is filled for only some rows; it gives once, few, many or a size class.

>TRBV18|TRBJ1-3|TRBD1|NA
CASSTGDSGNTIYF
TGTGCCAGCTCAACAGGGGACTCTGGAAACACCATATATTTT
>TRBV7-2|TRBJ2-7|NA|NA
CASSSTLDYEQYF
TGTGCCAGCAGCTCGACGCTTGACTACGAGCAGTACTTC
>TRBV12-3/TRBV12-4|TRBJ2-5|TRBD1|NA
CASSKSDRVGETQYF
TGTGCCAGCAGTAAATCTGACAGGGTCGGAGAGACCCAGTACTTC
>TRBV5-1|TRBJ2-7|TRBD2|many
CASSPQGRGEYF
TGCGCCAGCAGCCCCCAAGGCCGGGGGGAGTACTTC
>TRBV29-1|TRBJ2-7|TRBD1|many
CSVRDRTYEQYF
TGCAGCGTCCGGGACAGGACCTACGAGCAGTACTTC
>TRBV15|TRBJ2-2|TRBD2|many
CATSKPSGMNTGELFF
TGTGCCACCAGCAAACCCAGCGGGATGAACACCGGGGAGCTGTTTTTT
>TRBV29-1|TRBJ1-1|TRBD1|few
CSVGPRQGATEAFF
TGCAGCGTTGGGCCCAGACAGGGGGCCACTGAAGCTTTCTTT
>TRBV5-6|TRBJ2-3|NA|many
CASSWVGDTQYF
TGTGCCAGCAGCTGGGTCGGGGATACGCAGTATTTT
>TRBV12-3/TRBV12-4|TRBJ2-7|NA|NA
CASSEPGRAYEQYF
TGTGCCAGCAGTGAACCGGGCCGGGCCTACGAGCAGTACTTC
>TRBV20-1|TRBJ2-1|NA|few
CSARDPGVTYNEQFF
TGCAGTGCTAGAGACCCGGGAGTGACCTACAATGAGCAGTTCTTC